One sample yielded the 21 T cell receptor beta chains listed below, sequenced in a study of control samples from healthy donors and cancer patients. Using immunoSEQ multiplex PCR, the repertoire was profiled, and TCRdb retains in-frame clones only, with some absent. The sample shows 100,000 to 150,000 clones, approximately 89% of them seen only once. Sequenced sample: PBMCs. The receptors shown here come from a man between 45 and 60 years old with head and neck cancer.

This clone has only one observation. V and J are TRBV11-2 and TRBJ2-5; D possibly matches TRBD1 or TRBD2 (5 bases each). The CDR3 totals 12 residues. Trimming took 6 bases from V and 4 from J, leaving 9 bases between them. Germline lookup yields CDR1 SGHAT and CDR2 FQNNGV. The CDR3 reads CASRNGGETQYF. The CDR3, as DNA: TGTGCCAGCAGAAATGGGGGAGAGACCCAGTACTTC.

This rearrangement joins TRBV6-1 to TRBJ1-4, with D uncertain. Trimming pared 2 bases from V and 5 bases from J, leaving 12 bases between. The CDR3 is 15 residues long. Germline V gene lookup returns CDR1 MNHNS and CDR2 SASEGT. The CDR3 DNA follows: TGTGCCAGCAGTGAACTGGGCCCTAGCAATGAAAAACTGTTTTTT. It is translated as CASSELGPSNEKLFF.

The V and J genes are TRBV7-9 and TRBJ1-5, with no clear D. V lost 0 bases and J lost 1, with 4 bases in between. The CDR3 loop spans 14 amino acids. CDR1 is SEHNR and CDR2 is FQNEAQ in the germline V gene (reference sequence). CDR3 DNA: TGTGCCAGCAGCTTAGCGGGAAGCAATCAGCCCCAGCATTTT. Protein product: CASSLAGSNQPQHF.

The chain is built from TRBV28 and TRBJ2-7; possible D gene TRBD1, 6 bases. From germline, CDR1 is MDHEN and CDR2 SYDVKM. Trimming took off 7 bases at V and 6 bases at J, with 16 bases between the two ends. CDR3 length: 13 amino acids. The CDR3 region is CASTNRVEGEQYF. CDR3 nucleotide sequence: TGTGCCAGCACTAACAGGGTTGAAGGCGAGCAGTACTTC.

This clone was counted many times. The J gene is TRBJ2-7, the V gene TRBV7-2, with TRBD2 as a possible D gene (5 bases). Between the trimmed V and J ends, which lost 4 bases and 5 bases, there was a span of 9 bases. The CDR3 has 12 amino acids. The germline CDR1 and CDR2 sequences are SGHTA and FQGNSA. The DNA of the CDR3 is TGTGCCAGCAGCTGGACTGGGGACGAGCAGTACTTC. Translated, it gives CASSWTGDEQYF.

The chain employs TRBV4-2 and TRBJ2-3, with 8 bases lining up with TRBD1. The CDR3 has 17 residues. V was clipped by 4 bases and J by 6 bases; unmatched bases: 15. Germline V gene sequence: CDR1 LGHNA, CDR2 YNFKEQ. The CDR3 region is CASSRSGTGSGSDTQYF. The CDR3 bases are TGTGCCAGCAGCCGTTCCGGGACAGGTTCGGGATCGGATACGCAGTATTTT.

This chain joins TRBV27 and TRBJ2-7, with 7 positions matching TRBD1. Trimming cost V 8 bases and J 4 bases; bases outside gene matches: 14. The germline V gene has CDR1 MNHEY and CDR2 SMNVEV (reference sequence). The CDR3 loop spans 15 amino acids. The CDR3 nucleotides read TGTGCCAGCCGACCGCTAACCGGGACAGAATACGAGCAGTACTTC. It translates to CASRPLTGTEYEQYF.

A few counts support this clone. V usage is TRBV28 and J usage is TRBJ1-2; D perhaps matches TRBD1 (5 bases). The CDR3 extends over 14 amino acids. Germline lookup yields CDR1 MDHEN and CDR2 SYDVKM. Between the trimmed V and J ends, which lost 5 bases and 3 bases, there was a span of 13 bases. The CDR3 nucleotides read TGTGCCAGCAGTCGCTCCGACAGCTACTATGGCTACACCTTC. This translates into CASSRSDSYYGYTF.

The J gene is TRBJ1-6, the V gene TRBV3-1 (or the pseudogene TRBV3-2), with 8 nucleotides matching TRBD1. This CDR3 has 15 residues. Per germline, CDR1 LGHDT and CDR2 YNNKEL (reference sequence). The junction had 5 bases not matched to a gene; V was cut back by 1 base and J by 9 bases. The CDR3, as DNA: TGTGCCAGCAGCCAAGGCGGTGACAGGGGTTCACCCCTCCACTTT. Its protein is CASSQGGDRGSPLHF.

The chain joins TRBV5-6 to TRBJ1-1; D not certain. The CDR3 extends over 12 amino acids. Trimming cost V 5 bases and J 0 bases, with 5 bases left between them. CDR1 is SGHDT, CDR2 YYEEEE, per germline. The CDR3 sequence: CASSQMNTEAFF. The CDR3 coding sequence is TGTGCCAGCAGTCAAATGAACACTGAAGCTTTCTTT.

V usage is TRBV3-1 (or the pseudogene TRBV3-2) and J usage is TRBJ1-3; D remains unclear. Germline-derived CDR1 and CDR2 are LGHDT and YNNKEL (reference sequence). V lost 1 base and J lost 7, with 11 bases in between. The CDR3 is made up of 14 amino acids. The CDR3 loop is CASSQGYFSNTIYF. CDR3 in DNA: TGTGCCAGCAGCCAAGGGTACTTCAGCAACACCATATATTTT.

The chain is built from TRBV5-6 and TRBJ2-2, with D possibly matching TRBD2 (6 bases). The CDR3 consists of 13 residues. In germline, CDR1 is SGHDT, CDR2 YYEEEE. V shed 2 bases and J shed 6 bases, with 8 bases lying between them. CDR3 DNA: TGTGCCAGCAGCTTCGGGGAGGCCGGGGAGCTGTTTTTT. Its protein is CASSFGEAGELFF.

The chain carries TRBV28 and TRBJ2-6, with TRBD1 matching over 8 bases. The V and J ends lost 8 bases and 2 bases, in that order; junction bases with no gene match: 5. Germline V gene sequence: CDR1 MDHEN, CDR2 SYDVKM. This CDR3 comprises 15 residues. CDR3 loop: CASGSRGPGANVLTF. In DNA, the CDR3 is TGTGCCAGCGGAAGCAGGGGGCCTGGGGCCAACGTCCTGACTTTC.

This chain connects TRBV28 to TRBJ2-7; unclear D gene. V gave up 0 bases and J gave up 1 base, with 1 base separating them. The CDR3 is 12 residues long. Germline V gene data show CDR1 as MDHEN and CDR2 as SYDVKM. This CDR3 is CASSLWSYEQYF. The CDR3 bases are TGTGCCAGCAGTTTATGGTCCTACGAGCAGTACTTC.

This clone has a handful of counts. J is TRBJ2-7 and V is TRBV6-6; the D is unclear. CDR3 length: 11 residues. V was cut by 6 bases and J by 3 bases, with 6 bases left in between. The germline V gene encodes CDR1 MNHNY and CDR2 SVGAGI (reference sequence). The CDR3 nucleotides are TGTGCCAGCAGCCTTATCTACGAGCAGTACTTC. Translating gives CASSLIYEQYF.

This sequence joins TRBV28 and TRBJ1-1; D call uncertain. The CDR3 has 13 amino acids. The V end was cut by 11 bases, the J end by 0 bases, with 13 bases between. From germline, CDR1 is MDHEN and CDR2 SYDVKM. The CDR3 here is CACLAPMNTEAFF. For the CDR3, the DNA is TGTGCCTGTCTAGCTCCTATGAACACTGAAGCTTTCTTT.

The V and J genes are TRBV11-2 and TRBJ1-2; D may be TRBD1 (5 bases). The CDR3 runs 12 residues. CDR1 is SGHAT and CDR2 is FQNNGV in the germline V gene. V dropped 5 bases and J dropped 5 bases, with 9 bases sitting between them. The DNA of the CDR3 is TGTGCCAGCAGCCCTGGGACTTATGGCTACACCTTC. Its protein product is CASSPGTYGYTF.

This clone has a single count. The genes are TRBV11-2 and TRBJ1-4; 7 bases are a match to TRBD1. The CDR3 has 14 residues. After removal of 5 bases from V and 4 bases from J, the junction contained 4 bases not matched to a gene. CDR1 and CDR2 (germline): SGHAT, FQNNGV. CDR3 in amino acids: CASSNRQGNEKLFF. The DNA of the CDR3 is TGTGCCAGCAGCAATAGACAGGGTAATGAAAAACTGTTTTTT.

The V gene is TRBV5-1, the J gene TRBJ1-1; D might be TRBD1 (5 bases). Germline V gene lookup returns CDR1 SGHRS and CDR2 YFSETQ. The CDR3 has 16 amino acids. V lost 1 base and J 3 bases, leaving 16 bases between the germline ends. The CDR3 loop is CASSLFGRGGDTEAFF. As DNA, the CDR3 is TGCGCCAGCAGCTTGTTTGGGAGGGGTGGTGACACTGAAGCTTTCTTT.

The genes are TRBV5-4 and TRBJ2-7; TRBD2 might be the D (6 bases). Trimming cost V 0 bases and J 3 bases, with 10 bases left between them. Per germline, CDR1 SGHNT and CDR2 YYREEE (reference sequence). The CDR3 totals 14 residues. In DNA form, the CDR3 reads TGTGCCAGCAGCTTGGGACTGCGGGACTACGAGCAGTACTTC. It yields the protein CASSLGLRDYEQYF.

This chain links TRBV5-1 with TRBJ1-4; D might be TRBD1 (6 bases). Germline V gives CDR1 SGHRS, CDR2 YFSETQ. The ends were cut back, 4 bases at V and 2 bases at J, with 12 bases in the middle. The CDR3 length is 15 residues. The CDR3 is CASSSGTTTNEKLFF. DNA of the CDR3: TGCGCCAGCAGCAGTGGGACAACGACTAATGAAAAACTGTTTTTT. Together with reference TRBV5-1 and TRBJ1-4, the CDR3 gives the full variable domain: KAGVTQTPRYLIKTRGQQVTLSCSPISGHRSVSWYQQTPGQGLQFLFEYFSETQRNKGNFPGRFSGRQFSNSRSEMNVSTLELGDSALYLCASSSGTTTNEKLFFGSGTQLSVL.